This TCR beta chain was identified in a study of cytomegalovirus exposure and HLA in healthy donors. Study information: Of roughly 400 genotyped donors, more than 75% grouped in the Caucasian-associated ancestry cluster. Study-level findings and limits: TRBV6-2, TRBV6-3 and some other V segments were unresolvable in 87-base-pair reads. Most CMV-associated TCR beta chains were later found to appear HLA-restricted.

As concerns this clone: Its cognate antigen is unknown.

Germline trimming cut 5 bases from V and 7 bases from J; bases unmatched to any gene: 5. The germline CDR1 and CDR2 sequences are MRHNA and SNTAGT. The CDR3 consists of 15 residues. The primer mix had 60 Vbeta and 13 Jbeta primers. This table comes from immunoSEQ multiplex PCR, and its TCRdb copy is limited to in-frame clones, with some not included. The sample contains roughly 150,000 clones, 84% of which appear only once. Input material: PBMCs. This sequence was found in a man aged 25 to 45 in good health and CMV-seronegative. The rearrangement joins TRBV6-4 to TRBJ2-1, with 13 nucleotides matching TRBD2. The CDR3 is CASSKGTSGKNEQFF. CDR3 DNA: TGTGCCAGCAGTAAAGGGACTAGCGGGAAGAATGAGCAGTTCTTC.